This T cell receptor beta chain was sequenced during a study of radiation and T cells in renal cell carcinoma (dated by TCRdb to 2018 to 2021). For the study in its entirety: A total of around 50 samples underwent TCR beta sequencing, made up of 26 tumors and about 27 peripheral blood samples. Across all 55 or so samples, under 5,000,000 unique CDR3 nucleotide sequences encoding roughly 2.7 million unique CDR3 amino acid sequences were identified. Overall study results and their limits: With a single-armed trial design, the study had no way to address how radiation dose or scheduling affects the TCR repertoire. Because only small tumor regions of around 1 g were available, intratumoral heterogeneity was not captured. Irradiated tumors contained more dominant CDR3 motifs, and these motifs occupied a larger share of the repertoire than in control tumors. Compared with controls, irradiated tumors had higher TCR clonality, as the top 100 clonotypes made up an average of approximately 54% of the repertoire, versus roughly 43% in nephrectomy-only tumors.

The junction carries 6 bases between V and J, which are trimmed by 3 bases and 0 bases respectively. The CDR3 contains 13 residues, cysteine and phenylalanine counted. Only the CDR3 DNA is retained, 39 bases long and in frame from the first base. The germline V gene (reference sequence) gives CDR1 as MNHEY and CDR2 as SMNVEV. This clone was counted a single time. Its binding antigen is unknown. The input lacks base qualities; no much larger clone sits a single base away. TCR beta libraries were generated from genomic DNA with the immunoSEQ kit, following the manufacturer's recommendations. Library preparation used a first multiplex PCR with proprietary primers, then a second PCR adding unique barcodes, with bead cleanups after each round. Each sample batch included a kit-provided positive control reaction and a negative control reaction. The final libraries were assessed on an Agilent 4200 TapeStation D1000 ScreenTape, pooled by volume, and quantified by qPCR. Sequencing ran on an Illumina NextSeq500 with a MidOutput 150-cycle cartridge, using 156 Read1 and 15 Index1 cycles with kit custom primers. The pooled library was loaded at around 0.93 pM with about 18% PhiX control spiked in. The authors' analysis ran thus. The vendor-processed data were analyzed in R, and a clonotype was defined as all T cells that share the same CDR3 nucleotide sequence. For clone abundance analyses, frequencies were normalized to the 10,000 most abundant clones in each sample. Before analysis, public T cell clones were removed, and these numbered fewer than six per sample on average. The dominant motif analysis was done with ImmunoMap using the PAM10 matrix, a gap penalty of 30, and a homology threshold of 0.3, and motifs with a cumulative frequency of at least 0.01 were considered dominant. TCRdb took over this immuneACCESS table, retaining in-frame rearrangements with V and J assigned. Such tables are incomplete; in checked studies, under half of the missing clones stem from an unresolved V gene, and the remainder is unexplained. The D gene and trimming were derived from the DNA, and the V and J assignments and clone size from that table. In all, the sample holds 9,000 or so clones, and roughly 63% of those were seen once. 13% to 15% of the sample lies in the top ten.

Sample time point, as interpreted from the label and publication: tumor resected at nephrectomy. The intended sense of this specimen's treatment or condition label: treatment-naive control, cytoreductive nephrectomy. The control tumors were taken from treatment-naive renal cell carcinoma patients who had cytoreductive nephrectomy with no earlier radiation. Every patient's renal cell carcinoma showed clear cell pathology. The control tumors used for TCR sequencing were from a handful of females and 11 to 12 males, were resected between about 2011 and 2014, and had a median patient age of roughly 59 years (range 40 to 82). Tumor processing involved mechanical dissociation, digestion with collagenase/hyaluronidase at 37 degrees C, handling in gentleMACS C tubes, and storage in liquid nitrogen. The QIAamp DNA Blood Mini Kit (Qiagen) was used to prepare genomic DNA for TCR sequencing. Samples were included in the analyses only if all quality control checks were passed.

Sample: tumor tissue, taken from a patient whose treatment was nephrectomy without radiotherapy. The TCR originated in a man between 60 and 75 years old with renal cell carcinoma. Recombination connected TRBV27 to TRBJ2-7; no D gene is confidently identified. Here is the DNA: TGTGCCAGCAGTTTTTTGGACTCCTACGAGCAGTACTTC. Its translation reads: CASSFLDSYEQYF.